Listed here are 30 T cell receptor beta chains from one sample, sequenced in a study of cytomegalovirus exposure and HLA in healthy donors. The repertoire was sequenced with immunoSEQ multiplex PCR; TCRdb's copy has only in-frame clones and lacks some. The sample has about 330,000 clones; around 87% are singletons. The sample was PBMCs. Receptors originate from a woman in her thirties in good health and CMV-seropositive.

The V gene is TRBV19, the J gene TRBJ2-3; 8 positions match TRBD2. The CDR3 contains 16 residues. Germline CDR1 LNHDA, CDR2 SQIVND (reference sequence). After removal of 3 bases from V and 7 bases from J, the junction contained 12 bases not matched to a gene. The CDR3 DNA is TGTGCCAGTAGTATGGTGTCTGGCGGGGGGATGAATACGCAGTATTTT. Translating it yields CASSMVSGGGMNTQYF.

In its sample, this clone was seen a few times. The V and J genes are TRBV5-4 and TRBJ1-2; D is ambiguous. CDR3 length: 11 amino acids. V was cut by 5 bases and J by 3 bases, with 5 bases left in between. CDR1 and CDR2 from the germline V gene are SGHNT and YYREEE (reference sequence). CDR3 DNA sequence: TGTGCCAGCAGTTCGGACTATGGCTACACCTTC. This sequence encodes CASSSDYGYTF.

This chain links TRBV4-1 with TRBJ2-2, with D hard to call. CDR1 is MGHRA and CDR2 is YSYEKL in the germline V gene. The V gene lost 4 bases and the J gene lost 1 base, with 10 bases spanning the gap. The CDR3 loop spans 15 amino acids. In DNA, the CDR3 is TGCGCCAGCAGCCTCCCGACCGAGAACACCGGGGAGCTGTTTTTT. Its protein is CASSLPTENTGELFF.

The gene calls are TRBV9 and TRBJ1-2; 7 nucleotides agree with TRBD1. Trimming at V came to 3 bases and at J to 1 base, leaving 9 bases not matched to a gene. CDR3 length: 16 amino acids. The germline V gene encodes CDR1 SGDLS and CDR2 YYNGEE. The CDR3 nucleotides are TGTGCCAGCAGCGCCCCGGGACAGCGAATTAACTATGGCTACACCTTC. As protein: CASSAPGQRINYGYTF.

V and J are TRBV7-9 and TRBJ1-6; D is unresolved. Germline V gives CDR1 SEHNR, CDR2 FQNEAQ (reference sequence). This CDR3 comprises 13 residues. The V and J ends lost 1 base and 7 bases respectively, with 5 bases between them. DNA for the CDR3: TGTGCCAGCAGCTTAGGGCGGAATTCACCCCTCCACTTT. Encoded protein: CASSLGRNSPLHF.

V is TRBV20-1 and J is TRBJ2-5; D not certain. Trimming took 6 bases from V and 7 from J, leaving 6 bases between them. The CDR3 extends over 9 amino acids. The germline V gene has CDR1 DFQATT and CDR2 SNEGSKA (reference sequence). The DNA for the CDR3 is TGCAGTGCCTTCGGGACCCAGTACTTC. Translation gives CSAFGTQYF.

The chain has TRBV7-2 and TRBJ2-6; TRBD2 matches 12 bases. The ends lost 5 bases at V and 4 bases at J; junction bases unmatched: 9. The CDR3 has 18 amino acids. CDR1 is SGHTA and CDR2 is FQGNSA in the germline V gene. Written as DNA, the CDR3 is TGTGCCAGCAGCACCGCCCCTAGCGGGAGGGCCGGGGCCAACGTCCTGACTTTC. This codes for CASSTAPSGRAGANVLTF. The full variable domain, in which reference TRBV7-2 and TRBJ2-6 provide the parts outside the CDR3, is GAGVSQSPSNKVTEKGKDVELRCDPISGHTALYWYRQSLGQGLEFLIYFQGNSAPDKSGLPSDRFSAERTGGSVSTLTIQRTQQEDSAVYLCASSTAPSGRAGANVLTFGAGSRLTVL.

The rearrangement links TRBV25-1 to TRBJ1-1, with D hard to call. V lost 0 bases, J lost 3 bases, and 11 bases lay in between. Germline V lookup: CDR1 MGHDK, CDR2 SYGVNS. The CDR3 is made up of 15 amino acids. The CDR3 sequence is CASSEYVSSYTEAFF. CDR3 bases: TGTGCCAGCAGTGAATATGTGTCATCCTACACTGAAGCTTTCTTT. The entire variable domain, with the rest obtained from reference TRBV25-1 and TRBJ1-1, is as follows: EADIYQTPRYLVIGTGKKITLECSQTMGHDKMYWYQQDPGMELHLIHYSYGVNSTEKGDLSSESTVSRIRTEHFPLTLESARPSHTSQYLCASSEYVSSYTEAFFGQGTRLTVV.

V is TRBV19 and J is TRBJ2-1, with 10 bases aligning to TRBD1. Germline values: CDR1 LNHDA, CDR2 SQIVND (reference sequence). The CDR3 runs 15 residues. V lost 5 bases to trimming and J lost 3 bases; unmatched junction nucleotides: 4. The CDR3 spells CASSPRTGGYNEQFF. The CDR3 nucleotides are TGTGCCAGTAGTCCTCGGACAGGGGGCTACAATGAGCAGTTCTTC.

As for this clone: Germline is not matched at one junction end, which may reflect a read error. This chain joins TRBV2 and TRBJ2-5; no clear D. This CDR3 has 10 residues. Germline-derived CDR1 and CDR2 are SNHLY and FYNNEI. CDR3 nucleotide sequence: TGTGCCAGCAGTGATTCCTACGCGCACTTC. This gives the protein CASSDSYAHF.

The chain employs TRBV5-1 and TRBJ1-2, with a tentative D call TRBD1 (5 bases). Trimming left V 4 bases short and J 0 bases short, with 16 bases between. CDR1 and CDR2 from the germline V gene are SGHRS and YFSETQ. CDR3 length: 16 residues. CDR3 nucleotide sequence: TGCGCCAGCAGCCACCACGGGGACCTTCCTAACTATGGCTACACCTTC. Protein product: CASSHHGDLPNYGYTF.

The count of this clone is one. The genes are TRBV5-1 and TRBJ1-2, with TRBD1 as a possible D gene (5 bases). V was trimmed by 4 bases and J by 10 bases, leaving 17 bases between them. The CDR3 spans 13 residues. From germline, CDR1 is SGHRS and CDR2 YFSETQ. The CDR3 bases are TGCGCCAGCAGCCCCGGAAGGGGTTATCTCTACACCTTC. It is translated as CASSPGRGYLYTF.

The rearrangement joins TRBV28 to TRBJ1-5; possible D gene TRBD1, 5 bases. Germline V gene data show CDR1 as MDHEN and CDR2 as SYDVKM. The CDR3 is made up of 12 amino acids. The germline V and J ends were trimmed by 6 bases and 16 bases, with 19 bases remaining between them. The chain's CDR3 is CASRNPGRLFHF. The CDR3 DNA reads TGTGCCAGCAGAAACCCGGGACGGCTGTTTCATTTT.

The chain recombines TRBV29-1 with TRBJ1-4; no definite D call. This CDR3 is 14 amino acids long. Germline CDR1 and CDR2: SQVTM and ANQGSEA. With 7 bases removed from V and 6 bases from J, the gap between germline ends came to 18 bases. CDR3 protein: CSATGILGDEKLFF. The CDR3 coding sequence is TGCAGCGCTACTGGTATCCTCGGGGATGAAAAACTGTTTTTT.

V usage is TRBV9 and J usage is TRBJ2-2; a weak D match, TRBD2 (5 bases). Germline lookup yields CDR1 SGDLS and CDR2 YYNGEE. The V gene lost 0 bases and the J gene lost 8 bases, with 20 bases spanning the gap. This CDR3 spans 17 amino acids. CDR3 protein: CASSVVSPTSSAGELFF. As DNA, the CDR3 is TGTGCCAGCAGCGTAGTGTCCCCTACTAGTTCAGCGGGGGAGCTGTTTTTT.

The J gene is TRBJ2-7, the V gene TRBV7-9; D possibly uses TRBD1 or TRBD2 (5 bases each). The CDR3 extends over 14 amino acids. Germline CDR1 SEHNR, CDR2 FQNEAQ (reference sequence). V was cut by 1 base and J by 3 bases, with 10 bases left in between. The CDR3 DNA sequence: TGTGCCAGCAGCTTAGGTGGGGGTAACTACGAGCAGTACTTC. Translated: CASSLGGGNYEQYF.

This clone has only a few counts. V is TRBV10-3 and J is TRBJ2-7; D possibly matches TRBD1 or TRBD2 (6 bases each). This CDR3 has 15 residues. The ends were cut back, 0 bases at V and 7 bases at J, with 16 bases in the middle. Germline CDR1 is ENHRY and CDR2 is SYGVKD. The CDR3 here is CAISESGGGSGEQYF. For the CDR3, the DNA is TGTGCCATCAGTGAGTCGGGGGGCGGCTCAGGGGAGCAGTACTTC.

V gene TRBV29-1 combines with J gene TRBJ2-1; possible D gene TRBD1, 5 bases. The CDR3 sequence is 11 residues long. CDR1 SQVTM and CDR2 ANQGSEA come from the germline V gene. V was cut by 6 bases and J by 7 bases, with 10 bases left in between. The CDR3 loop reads CSVQGANEQFF. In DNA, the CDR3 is TGCAGCGTCCAAGGGGCGAATGAGCAGTTCTTC.

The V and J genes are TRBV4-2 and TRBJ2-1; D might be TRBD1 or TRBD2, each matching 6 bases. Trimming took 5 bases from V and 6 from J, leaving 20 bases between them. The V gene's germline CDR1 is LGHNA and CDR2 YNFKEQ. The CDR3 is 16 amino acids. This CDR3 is CASSIGGGQISNEQFF. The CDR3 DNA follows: TGTGCCAGCAGCATCGGGGGCGGACAGATCTCCAATGAGCAGTTCTTC.

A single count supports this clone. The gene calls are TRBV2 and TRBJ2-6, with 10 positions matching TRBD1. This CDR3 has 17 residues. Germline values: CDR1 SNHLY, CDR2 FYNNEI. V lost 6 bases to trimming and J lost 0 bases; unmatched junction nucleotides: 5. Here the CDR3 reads CASSRTGGSSGANVLTF. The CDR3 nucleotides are TGTGCCAGCAGCCGGACAGGGGGAAGCTCTGGGGCCAACGTCCTGACTTTC.

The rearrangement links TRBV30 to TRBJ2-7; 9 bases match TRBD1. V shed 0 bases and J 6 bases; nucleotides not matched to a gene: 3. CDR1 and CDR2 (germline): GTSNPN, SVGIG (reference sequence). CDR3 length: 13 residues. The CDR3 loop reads CAWSVQGAREQYF. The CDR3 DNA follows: TGTGCCTGGAGTGTACAGGGGGCGCGCGAGCAGTACTTC.

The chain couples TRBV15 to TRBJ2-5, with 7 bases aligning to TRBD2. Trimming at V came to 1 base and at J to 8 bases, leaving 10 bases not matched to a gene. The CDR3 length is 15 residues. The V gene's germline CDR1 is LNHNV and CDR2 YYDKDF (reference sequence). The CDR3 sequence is CATSRGPVAGETQYF. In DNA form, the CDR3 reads TGTGCCACCAGCAGAGGGCCCGTGGCGGGAGAAACCCAGTACTTC.

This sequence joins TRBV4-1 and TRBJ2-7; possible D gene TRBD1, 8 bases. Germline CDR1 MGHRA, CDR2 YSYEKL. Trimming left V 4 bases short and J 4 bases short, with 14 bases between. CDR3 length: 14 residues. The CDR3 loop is CASSPGQGGYEQYF. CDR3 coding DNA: TGCGCCAGCAGCCCAGGACAGGGAGGGTACGAGCAGTACTTC.

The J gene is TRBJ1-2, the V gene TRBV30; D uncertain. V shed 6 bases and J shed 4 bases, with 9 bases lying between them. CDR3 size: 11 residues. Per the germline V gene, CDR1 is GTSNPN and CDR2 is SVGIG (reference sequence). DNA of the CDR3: TGTGCCTGCTCCCGGGGCTATGGCTACACCTTC. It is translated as CACSRGYGYTF. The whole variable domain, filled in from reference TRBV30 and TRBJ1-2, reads SQTIHQWPATLVQPVGSPLSLECTVEGTSNPNLYWYRQAAGRGLQLLFYSVGIGQISSEVPQNLSASRPQDRQFILSSKKLLLSDSGFYLCACSRGYGYTFGSGTRLTVV.

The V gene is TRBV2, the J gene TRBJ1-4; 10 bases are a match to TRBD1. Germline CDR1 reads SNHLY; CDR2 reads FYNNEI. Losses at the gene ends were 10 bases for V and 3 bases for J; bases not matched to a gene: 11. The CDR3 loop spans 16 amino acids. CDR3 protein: CATEKDRGAPNEKLFF. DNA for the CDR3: TGTGCCACAGAGAAGGACAGGGGGGCTCCTAATGAAAAACTGTTTTTT.

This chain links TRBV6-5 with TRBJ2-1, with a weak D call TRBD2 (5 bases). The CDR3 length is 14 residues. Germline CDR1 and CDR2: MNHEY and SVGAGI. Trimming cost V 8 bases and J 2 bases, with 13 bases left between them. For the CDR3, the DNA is TGTGCCAGCCAGGAGGTGGGGACCTACAATGAGCAGTTCTTC. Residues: CASQEVGTYNEQFF.

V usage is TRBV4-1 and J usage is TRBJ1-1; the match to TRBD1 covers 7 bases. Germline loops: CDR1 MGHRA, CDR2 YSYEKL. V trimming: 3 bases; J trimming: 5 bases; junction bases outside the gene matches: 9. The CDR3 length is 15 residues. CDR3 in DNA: TGCGCCAGCAGCCAGGAGACAGGGCTTCGGACTGAAGCTTTCTTT. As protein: CASSQETGLRTEAFF.

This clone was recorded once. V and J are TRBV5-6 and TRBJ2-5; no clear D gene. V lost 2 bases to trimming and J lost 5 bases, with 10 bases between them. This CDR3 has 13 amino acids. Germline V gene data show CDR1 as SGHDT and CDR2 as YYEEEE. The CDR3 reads CASSFTGSETQYF. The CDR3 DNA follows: TGTGCCAGCAGCTTTACTGGGTCGGAGACCCAGTACTTC.

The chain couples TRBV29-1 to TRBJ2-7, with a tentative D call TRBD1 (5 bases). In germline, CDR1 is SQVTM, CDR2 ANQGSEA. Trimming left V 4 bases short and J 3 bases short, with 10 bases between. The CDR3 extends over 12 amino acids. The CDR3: CSVVVGDYEQYF. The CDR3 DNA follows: TGCAGCGTTGTCGTAGGGGACTACGAGCAGTACTTC.

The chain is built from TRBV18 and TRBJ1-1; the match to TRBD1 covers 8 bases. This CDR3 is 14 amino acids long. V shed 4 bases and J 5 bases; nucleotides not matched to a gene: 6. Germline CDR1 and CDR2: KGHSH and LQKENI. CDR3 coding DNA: TGTGCCAGCTCACGTGACAGGGGTGGGACTGAAGCTTTCTTT. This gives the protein CASSRDRGGTEAFF.